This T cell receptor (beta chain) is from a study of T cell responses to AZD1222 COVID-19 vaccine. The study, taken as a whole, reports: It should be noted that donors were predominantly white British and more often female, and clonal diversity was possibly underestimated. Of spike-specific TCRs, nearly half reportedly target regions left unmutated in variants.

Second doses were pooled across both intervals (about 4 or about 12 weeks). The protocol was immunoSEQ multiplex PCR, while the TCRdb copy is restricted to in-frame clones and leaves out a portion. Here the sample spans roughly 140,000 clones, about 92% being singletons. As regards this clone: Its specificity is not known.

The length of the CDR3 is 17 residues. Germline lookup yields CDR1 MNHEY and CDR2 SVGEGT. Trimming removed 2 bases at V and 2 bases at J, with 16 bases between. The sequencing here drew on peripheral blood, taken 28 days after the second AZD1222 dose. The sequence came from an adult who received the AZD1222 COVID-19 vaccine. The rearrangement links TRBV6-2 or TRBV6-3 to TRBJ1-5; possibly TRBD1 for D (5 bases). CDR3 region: CASSYLERGLGNQPQHF. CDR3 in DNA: TGTGCCAGCAGTTACCTAGAGAGGGGCCTTGGCAATCAGCCCCAGCATTTT.